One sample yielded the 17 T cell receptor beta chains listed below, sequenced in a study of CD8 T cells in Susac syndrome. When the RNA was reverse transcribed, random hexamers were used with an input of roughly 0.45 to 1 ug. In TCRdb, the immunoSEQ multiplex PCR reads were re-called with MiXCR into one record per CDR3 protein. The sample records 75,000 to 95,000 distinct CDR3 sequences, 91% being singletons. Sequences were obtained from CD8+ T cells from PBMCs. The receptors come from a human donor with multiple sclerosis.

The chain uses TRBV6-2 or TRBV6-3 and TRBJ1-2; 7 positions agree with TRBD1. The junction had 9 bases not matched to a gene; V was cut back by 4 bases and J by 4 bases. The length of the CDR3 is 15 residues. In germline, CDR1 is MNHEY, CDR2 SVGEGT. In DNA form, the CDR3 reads TGTGCCAGCAGTTTCTACTACAGGGGCATCTATGGCTACACCTTC. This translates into CASSFYYRGIYGYTF.

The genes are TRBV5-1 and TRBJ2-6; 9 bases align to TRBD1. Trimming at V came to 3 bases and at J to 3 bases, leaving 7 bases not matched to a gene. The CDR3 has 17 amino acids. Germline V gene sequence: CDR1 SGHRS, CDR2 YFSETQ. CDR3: CASSWTGARFGANVLTF. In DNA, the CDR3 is TGCGCCAGCAGCTGGACAGGGGCACGATTTGGGGCCAACGTCCTGACTTTC.

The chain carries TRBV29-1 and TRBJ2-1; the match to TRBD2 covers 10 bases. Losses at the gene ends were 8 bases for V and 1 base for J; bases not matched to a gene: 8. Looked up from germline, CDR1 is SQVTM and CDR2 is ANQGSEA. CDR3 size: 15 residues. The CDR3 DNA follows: TGCAGCATCCCCGGACTAGCGGCTTCCTACAATGAGCAGTTCTTC. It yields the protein CSIPGLAASYNEQFF.

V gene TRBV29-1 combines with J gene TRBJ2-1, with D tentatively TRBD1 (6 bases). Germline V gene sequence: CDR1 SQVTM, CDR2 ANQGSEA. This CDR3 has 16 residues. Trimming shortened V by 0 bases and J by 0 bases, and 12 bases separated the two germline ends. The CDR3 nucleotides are TGCAGCGTTGAAGATCAGGACAGAAACTCCTACAATGAGCAGTTCTTC. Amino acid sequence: CSVEDQDRNSYNEQFF.

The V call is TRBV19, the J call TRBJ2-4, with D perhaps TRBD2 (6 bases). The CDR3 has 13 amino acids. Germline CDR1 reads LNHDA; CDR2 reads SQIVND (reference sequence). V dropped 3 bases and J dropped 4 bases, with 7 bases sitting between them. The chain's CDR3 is CASSIGGKNIQYF. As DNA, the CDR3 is TGTGCCAGTAGTATTGGGGGGAAAAACATTCAGTACTTC.

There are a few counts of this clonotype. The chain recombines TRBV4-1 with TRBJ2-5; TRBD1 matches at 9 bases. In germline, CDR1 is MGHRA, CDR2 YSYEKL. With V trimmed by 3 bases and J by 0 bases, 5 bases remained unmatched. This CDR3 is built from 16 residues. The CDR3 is CASSQSGTGYQETQYF. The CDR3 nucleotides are TGCGCCAGCAGCCAGTCCGGGACAGGGTACCAAGAGACCCAGTACTTC.

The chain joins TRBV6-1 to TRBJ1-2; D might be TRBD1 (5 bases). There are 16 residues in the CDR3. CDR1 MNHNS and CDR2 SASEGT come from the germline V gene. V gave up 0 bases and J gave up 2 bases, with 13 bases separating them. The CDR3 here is CASSEAPGISNYGYTF. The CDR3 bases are TGTGCCAGCAGTGAAGCGCCAGGGATCTCCAACTATGGCTACACCTTC.

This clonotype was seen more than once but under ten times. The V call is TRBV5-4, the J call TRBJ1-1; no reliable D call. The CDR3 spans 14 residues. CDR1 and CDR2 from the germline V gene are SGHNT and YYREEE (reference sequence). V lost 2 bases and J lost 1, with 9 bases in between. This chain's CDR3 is CASSLSRANTEAFF. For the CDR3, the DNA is TGTGCCAGCAGCTTAAGTCGTGCGAACACTGAAGCTTTCTTT.

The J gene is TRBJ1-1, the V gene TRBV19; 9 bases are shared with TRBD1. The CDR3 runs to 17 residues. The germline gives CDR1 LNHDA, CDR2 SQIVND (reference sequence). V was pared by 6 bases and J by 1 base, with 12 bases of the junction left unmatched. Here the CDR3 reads CASSHPGTGYRNTEAFF. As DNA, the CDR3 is TGTGCCAGTAGCCATCCGGGGACAGGGTATCGGAACACTGAAGCTTTCTTT. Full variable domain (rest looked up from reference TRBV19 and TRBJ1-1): DGGITQSPKYLFRKEGQNVTLSCEQNLNHDAMYWYRQDPGQGLRLIYYSQIVNDFQKGDIAEGYSVSREKKESFPLTVTSAQKNPTAFYLCASSHPGTGYRNTEAFFGQGTRLTVV.

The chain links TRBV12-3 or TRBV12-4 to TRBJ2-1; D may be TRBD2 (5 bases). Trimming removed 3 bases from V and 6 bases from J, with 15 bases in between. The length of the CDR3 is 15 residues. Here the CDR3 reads CASSFAPPGSNEQFF. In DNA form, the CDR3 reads TGTGCCAGCAGTTTTGCTCCTCCGGGGTCCAATGAGCAGTTCTTC.

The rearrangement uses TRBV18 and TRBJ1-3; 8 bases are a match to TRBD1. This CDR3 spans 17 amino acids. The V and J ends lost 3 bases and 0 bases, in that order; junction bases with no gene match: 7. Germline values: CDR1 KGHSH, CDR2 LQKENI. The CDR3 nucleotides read TGTGCCAGCTCACCTGGGACAGGAGTCGACTCTGGAAACACCATATATTTT. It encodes CASSPGTGVDSGNTIYF.

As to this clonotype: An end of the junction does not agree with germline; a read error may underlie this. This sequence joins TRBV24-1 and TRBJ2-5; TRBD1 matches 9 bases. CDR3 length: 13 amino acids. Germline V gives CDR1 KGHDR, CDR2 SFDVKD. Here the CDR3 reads CATSDWTGVDWNF. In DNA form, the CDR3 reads TGTGCCACCAGTGACTGGACAGGGGTCGACTGGAACTTC.

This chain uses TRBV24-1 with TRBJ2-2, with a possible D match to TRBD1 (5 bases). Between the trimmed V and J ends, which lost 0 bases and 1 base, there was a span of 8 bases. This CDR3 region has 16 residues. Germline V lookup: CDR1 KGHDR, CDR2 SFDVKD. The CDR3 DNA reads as TGTGCCACCAGTGATTTGCCTGGACAGAACACCGGGGAGCTGTTTTTT. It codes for CATSDLPGQNTGELFF.

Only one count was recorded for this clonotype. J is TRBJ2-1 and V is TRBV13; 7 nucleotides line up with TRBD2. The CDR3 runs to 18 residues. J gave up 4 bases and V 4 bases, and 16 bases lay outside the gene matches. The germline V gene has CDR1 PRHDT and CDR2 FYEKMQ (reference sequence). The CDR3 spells CASSSRWASGRLYNEQFF. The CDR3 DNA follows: TGTGCCAGCAGCTCCCGGTGGGCTAGCGGACGCTTGTACAATGAGCAGTTCTTC.

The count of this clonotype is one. Written as DNA, the CDR3 is TGTGCCAGCAGCGGAAAAGATGGACTAGTCGGAGATACGCAGTATTTT. Translating it yields CASSGKDGLVGDTQYF. The J gene is TRBJ2-3, the V gene TRBV2, with 7 positions matching TRBD2. This CDR3 region has 16 residues. Germline V lookup: CDR1 SNHLY, CDR2 FYNNEI. V lost 6 bases, J lost 5 bases, and 14 bases stayed unmatched.

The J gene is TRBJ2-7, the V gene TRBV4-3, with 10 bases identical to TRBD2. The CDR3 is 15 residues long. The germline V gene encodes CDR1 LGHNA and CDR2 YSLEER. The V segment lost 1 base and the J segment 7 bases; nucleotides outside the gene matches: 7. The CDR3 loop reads CASSQVAGGSGEQYF. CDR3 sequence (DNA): TGCGCCAGCAGCCAAGTAGCGGGAGGATCTGGAGAGCAGTACTTC.

The CDR3 DNA is TGTGCCAGCTCCCTCTCACAGGGCTATAGCAATCAGCCCCAGCATTTT. It encodes CASSLSQGYSNQPQHF. The rearrangement links TRBV12-3 or TRBV12-4 to TRBJ1-5; possible D gene TRBD1, 6 bases. CDR3 length: 16 amino acids. The V and J ends lost 8 bases and 0 bases respectively, with 17 bases between them.